The next 24 T cell receptor beta chains were all read from a single sample in a study of shared clonotypes between healthy human individuals. Using immunoSEQ multiplex PCR, the repertoire was profiled, and TCRdb retains in-frame clones only, with some absent. The repertoire holds roughly 1,000,000 clones, with approximately 78% as singletons. The sequenced sample was memory CD4+ T cells from PBMCs. The sample's subset: CD45RA-negative fraction. These receptor sequences come from a man younger than 35 in good health. Some clones in this sample may be carry-over from other donors' samples.

This clone was picked up a small number of times. The V gene is TRBV2, the J gene TRBJ2-7; D unresolved. The CDR3 loop spans 12 amino acids. The V end lost 6 bases, the J end lost 5 bases, and 11 bases lay between the germline ends. Germline CDR1 and CDR2: SNHLY and FYNNEI. For the CDR3, the DNA is TGTGCCAGCAGGCCCCCCCGGCACGAGCAGTACTTC. Translated: CASRPPRHEQYF.

This clone turned up a few times. The chain joins TRBV5-5 to TRBJ2-6; D call uncertain. The V and J ends lost 0 bases and 2 bases respectively, with 0 bases between them. The CDR3 has 13 residues. Germline CDR1 SGHKS, CDR2 YYEKEE (reference sequence). DNA of the CDR3: TGTGCCAGCAGCTTGGCTGGGGCCAACGTCCTGACTTTC. The encoded protein is CASSLAGANVLTF.

V is TRBV28 and J is TRBJ2-7, with TRBD2 as a possible D gene (6 bases). V lost 4 bases and J lost 1, with 17 bases in between. Germline V lookup: CDR1 MDHEN, CDR2 SYDVKM. The CDR3 runs to 16 residues. CDR3 coding DNA: TGTGCCAGCAGTTACTATACCGGGGGATTTTCCTACGAGCAGTACTTC. Residues: CASSYYTGGFSYEQYF.

This chain uses TRBV5-1 with TRBJ2-7, with 10 bases aligning to TRBD1. J gave up 6 bases and V 0 bases, and 12 bases lay outside the gene matches. The CDR3 is 17 amino acids. Germline V gene data show CDR1 as SGHRS and CDR2 as YFSETQ. CDR3 loop: CASSLAGTGEPVREQYF. DNA for the CDR3: TGCGCCAGCAGCTTGGCCGGGACAGGGGAACCGGTTCGCGAGCAGTACTTC. Drawing the rest from reference TRBV5-1 and TRBJ2-7, the complete variable domain is KAGVTQTPRYLIKTRGQQVTLSCSPISGHRSVSWYQQTPGQGLQFLFEYFSETQRNKGNFPGRFSGRQFSNSRSEMNVSTLELGDSALYLCASSLAGTGEPVREQYFGPGTRLTVT.

This clone came up many times. This rearrangement joins TRBV9 to TRBJ2-5; D is ambiguous. With 4 bases removed from V and 2 bases from J, the gap between germline ends came to 9 bases. CDR1 and CDR2 (germline): SGDLS, YYNGEE. The CDR3 contains 13 residues. The CDR3 DNA is TGTGCCAGCAGCTTCCGTACACAAGAGACCCAGTACTTC. Translating it yields CASSFRTQETQYF.

V is TRBV7-9 and J is TRBJ2-7; 7 bases agree with TRBD2. The J segment lost 0 bases and the V segment lost 4 bases, leaving 3 bases of the junction unmatched. The CDR3 loop spans 14 amino acids. CDR1 and CDR2 (germline): SEHNR, FQNEAQ (reference sequence). Written as DNA, the CDR3 is TGTGCCAGCAGCTATAGCGGGCTCTCCTACGAGCAGTACTTC. Amino acids: CASSYSGLSYEQYF. The full variable domain, its missing parts supplied by reference TRBV7-9 and TRBJ2-7, is DTGVSQNPRHKITKRGQNVTFRCDPISEHNRLYWYRQTLGQGPEFLTYFQNEAQLEKSRLLSDRFSAERPKGSFSTLEIQRTEQGDSAMYLCASSYSGLSYEQYFGPGTRLTVT.

The chain employs TRBV19 and TRBJ1-1; D uncertain. Per germline, CDR1 LNHDA and CDR2 SQIVND (reference sequence). Deletions cut 3 bases from V and 4 bases from J, with 9 bases between. This CDR3 contains 13 residues. The CDR3 coding sequence is TGTGCCAGTAGTATGAAAGGGAGCACTGAAGCTTTCTTT. Its protein is CASSMKGSTEAFF. The variable domain in full, completed from reference TRBV19 and TRBJ1-1, reads DGGITQSPKYLFRKEGQNVTLSCEQNLNHDAMYWYRQDPGQGLRLIYYSQIVNDFQKGDIAEGYSVSREKKESFPLTVTSAQKNPTAFYLCASSMKGSTEAFFGQGTRLTVV.

The chain couples TRBV5-1 to TRBJ1-2, with D maybe TRBD1 (5 bases). Trimming removed 1 base from V and 8 bases from J, with 15 bases in between. Germline CDR1 SGHRS, CDR2 YFSETQ. The CDR3 length is 14 residues. CDR3 sequence reads: CASSLPGTAQGYTF. In DNA, the CDR3 is TGCGCCAGCAGCTTGCCCGGGACCGCGCAAGGCTACACCTTC.

The V call is TRBV7-2, the J call TRBJ1-4, with a possible D match to TRBD1 (5 bases). From germline, CDR1 is SGHTA and CDR2 FQGNSA. The V and J ends lost 1 base and 4 bases respectively, with 10 bases between them. This CDR3 has 15 residues. In DNA form, the CDR3 reads TGTGCCAGCAGCTTAGATAGCCAGGGTAATGAAAAACTGTTTTTT. This gives the protein CASSLDSQGNEKLFF. Full variable domain (outside the CDR3, taken from reference TRBV7-2 and TRBJ1-4): GAGVSQSPSNKVTEKGKDVELRCDPISGHTALYWYRQSLGQGLEFLIYFQGNSAPDKSGLPSDRFSAERTGGSVSTLTIQRTQQEDSAVYLCASSLDSQGNEKLFFGSGTQLSVL.

The chain joins TRBV29-1 to TRBJ2-7; D perhaps matches TRBD1 (9 bases). Germline assignment: CDR1 SQVTM and CDR2 ANQGSEA. The CDR3 has 15 amino acids. The ends were cut back, 7 bases at V and 2 bases at J, with 21 bases in the middle. As DNA, the CDR3 is TGCAGCGCGGGGGGGCGCGGACAGGGGCCCTACGAGCAGTACTTC. It yields the protein CSAGGRGQGPYEQYF.

In the case of this clone: A read error is possible here, since a much larger clone lies one base away. This sequence joins TRBV27 and TRBJ2-7; D assignment may be TRBD1 or TRBD2 (5 bases each). CDR1 is MNHEY and CDR2 is SMNVEV in the germline V gene (reference sequence). The CDR3 has 13 amino acids. The V end lost 4 bases, the J end lost 1 base, and 8 bases lay between the germline ends. CDR3: CASSSGRSYEQYF. DNA for the CDR3: TGTGCCAGCAGTTCGGGACGGTCCTACGAGCAGTACTTC.

The rearrangement joins TRBV5-1 to TRBJ1-2; perhaps TRBD1 as D (6 bases). Trimming cost V 5 bases and J 1 base, with 15 bases left between them. The V gene's germline CDR1 is SGHRS and CDR2 YFSETQ. This CDR3 comprises 15 residues. The CDR3 is CASSPGQRINYGYTF. The CDR3 DNA follows: TGCGCCAGCAGTCCCGGACAGCGGATTAACTATGGCTACACCTTC. Looking up the rest from reference TRBV5-1 and TRBJ1-2 gives the full variable domain: KAGVTQTPRYLIKTRGQQVTLSCSPISGHRSVSWYQQTPGQGLQFLFEYFSETQRNKGNFPGRFSGRQFSNSRSEMNVSTLELGDSALYLCASSPGQRINYGYTFGSGTRLTVV.

The V and J genes are TRBV6-1 and TRBJ1-1; D unresolved. Trimming took off 8 bases at V and 1 base at J, with 14 bases between the two ends. CDR1 and CDR2 from the germline V gene are MNHNS and SASEGT. This CDR3 has 14 residues. CDR3 sequence (DNA): TGTGCCAGCGTCCAGAGGGCAGAGAACACTGAAGCTTTCTTT. The encoded protein is CASVQRAENTEAFF.

The chain uses TRBV4-2 and TRBJ2-7; the match to TRBD2 covers 7 bases. CDR1 and CDR2 from the germline V gene are LGHNA and YNFKEQ. The CDR3 runs 17 residues. The ends lost 2 bases at V and 5 bases at J; junction bases unmatched: 15. This chain's CDR3 is CASSQSVASGRSHEQYF. As DNA, the CDR3 is TGTGCCAGCAGCCAATCGGTGGCTAGCGGCAGATCCCACGAGCAGTACTTC.

As for this clone: Additional DNA sequences in this sample encode the identical CDR3. The gene calls are TRBV7-9 and TRBJ1-1; no firm D call. The CDR3 totals 13 residues. Trimming stripped 1 base from V and 5 bases from J, with 8 bases between. Germline CDR1 is SEHNR and CDR2 is FQNEAQ (reference sequence). The CDR3 DNA is TGTGCCAGCAGCTTAGAATCCGGGACTGAAGCTTTCTTT. Protein: CASSLESGTEAFF.

V is TRBV4-3 and J is TRBJ2-3; 10 positions agree with TRBD2. The V and J ends lost 0 bases and 9 bases, in that order; junction bases with no gene match: 3. The CDR3 spans 14 residues. Germline V gives CDR1 LGHNA, CDR2 YSLEER. The CDR3 nucleotides are TGCGCCAGCAGCCAAGACCCTAGCGGGAGAACGCAGTATTTT. Protein sequence: CASSQDPSGRTQYF.

The V call is TRBV2, the J call TRBJ1-1; D call uncertain. V was shortened by 2 bases and J by 6 bases, with 7 bases between the two germline ends. The CDR3 consists of 12 residues. Germline lookup yields CDR1 SNHLY and CDR2 FYNNEI. The CDR3 here is CASSEKGAEAFF. DNA for the CDR3: TGTGCCAGCAGTGAAAAGGGAGCTGAAGCTTTCTTT. Complete variable domain (other parts from reference TRBV2 and TRBJ1-1): EPEVTQTPSHQVTQMGQEVILRCVPISNHLYFYWYRQILGQKVEFLVSFYNNEISEKSEIFDDQFSVERPDGSNFTLKIRSTKLEDSAMYFCASSEKGAEAFFGQGTRLTVV.

The gene calls are TRBV15 and TRBJ2-3; D uncertain. Trimming took off 0 bases at V and 0 bases at J, with 7 bases between the two ends. The CDR3 is 15 amino acids. Germline V gives CDR1 LNHNV, CDR2 YYDKDF (reference sequence). The CDR3 sequence is CATSRDTYSTDTQYF. The CDR3 DNA is TGTGCCACCAGCAGAGATACCTATAGCACAGATACGCAGTATTTT.

V and J are TRBV6-1 and TRBJ2-3, with a weak D call TRBD1 (5 bases). Per germline, CDR1 MNHNS and CDR2 SASEGT. CDR3 length: 15 residues. Trimming took off 1 base at V and 1 base at J, with 9 bases between the two ends. The DNA for the CDR3 is TGTGCCAGCAGTGAAGTCAGGGTGGGCACAGATACGCAGTATTTT. Protein: CASSEVRVGTDTQYF.

Concerning this clone itself: The sample has other DNA sequences that encode this CDR3 too. The V and J genes are TRBV5-4 and TRBJ1-1; 7 bases fit TRBD1. The CDR3 contains 14 residues. Germline CDR1 SGHNT, CDR2 YYREEE (reference sequence). The V and J ends lost 2 bases and 0 bases, in that order; junction bases with no gene match: 1. The CDR3 loop reads CASSLQGMNTEAFF. The CDR3 DNA reads as TGTGCCAGCAGCTTACAGGGGATGAACACTGAAGCTTTCTTT.

The sample holds one count of this clone. Other DNA sequences in this specimen translate into the identical CDR3. The V and J genes are TRBV5-1 and TRBJ1-5; tentative D call: TRBD1 (6 bases). V was shortened by 0 bases and J by 1 base, with 8 bases between the two germline ends. The CDR3 is 15 residues long. Germline assignment: CDR1 SGHRS and CDR2 YFSETQ. This chain's CDR3 is CASSLGTVSNQPQHF. In DNA, the CDR3 is TGCGCCAGCAGCTTGGGGACAGTCAGCAATCAGCCCCAGCATTTT.

This clone was seen only a few times. J is TRBJ2-1 and V is TRBV7-8; 9 positions match TRBD2. Germline loops: CDR1 SGHVS, CDR2 FQNEAQ. The CDR3 contains 14 residues. V gave up 5 bases and J gave up 4 bases; unmatched junction bases: 3. In DNA form, the CDR3 reads TGTGCCAGCAGCGCGCGGGAGGGTTACAATGAGCAGTTCTTC. This codes for CASSAREGYNEQFF.

There are many counts of this clone. This chain links TRBV11-3 with TRBJ2-2; the D is unclear. Germline loops: CDR1 SGHNT, CDR2 YENEEA. CDR3 length: 15 residues. Trimming shortened V by 6 bases and J by 4 bases, and 15 bases separated the two germline ends. CDR3 nucleotides: TGTGCCAGCAGTCAAGGCGGCAGATTCACCGGGGAGCTGTTTTTT. Residues: CASSQGGRFTGELFF.

The chain combines TRBV7-9 with TRBJ1-5; 7 nucleotides agree with TRBD1. The CDR3 runs 15 residues. Looked up from germline, CDR1 is SEHNR and CDR2 is FQNEAQ (reference sequence). The V and J ends lost 5 bases and 7 bases, in that order; junction bases with no gene match: 11. The chain's CDR3 is CASSQGDGAAQPQHF. In DNA, the CDR3 is TGTGCCAGCAGCCAGGGGGACGGGGCGGCCCAGCCCCAGCATTTT.